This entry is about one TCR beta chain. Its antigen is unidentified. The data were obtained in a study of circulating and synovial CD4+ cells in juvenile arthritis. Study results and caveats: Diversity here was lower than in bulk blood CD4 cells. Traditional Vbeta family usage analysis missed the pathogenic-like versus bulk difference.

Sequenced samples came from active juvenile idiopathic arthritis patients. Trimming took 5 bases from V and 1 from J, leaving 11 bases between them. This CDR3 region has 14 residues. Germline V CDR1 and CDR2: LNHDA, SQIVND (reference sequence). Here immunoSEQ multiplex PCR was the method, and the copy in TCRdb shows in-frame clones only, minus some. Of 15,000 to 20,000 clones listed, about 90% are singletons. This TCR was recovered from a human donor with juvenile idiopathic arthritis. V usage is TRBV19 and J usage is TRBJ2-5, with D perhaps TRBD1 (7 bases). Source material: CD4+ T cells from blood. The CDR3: CASSGGTAQETQYF. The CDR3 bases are TGTGCCAGTAGTGGAGGGACAGCCCAAGAGACCCAGTACTTC. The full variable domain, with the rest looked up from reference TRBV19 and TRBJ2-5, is DGGITQSPKYLFRKEGQNVTLSCEQNLNHDAMYWYRQDPGQGLRLIYYSQIVNDFQKGDIAEGYSVSREKKESFPLTVTSAQKNPTAFYLCASSGGTAQETQYFGPGTRLLVL.